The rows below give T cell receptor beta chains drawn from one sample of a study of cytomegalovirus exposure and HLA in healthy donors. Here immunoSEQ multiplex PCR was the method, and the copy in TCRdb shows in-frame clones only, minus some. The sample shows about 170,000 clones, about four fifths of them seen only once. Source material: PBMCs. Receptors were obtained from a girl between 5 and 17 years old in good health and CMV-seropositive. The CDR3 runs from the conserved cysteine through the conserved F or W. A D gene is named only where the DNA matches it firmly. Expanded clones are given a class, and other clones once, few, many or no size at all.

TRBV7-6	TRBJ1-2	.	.	TGTGCCAGCAGCTTGCGGGGGGGCGCGGGAGGCTACACCTTC	CASSLRGGAGGYTF
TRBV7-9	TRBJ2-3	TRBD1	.	TGTGCCAGCACTCGGACAGGGTGGAAAGATACGCAGTATTTT	CASTRTGWKDTQYF
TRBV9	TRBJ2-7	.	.	TGTGCCAGCAGCGTAGGCGGAATCCCCACCTACGAGCAGTACTTC	CASSVGGIPTYEQYF
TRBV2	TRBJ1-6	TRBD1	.	TGTGCCAGCGGGGGACAGGGGGCTAATTCACCCCTCCACTTT	CASGGQGANSPLHF
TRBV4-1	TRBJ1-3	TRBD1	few	TGCGCCAGCAGCCAAGGTGGACAGGGGGCTGGAAACACCATATATTTT	CASSQGGQGAGNTIYF
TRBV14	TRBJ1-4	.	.	TGTGCCAGCAGCCAAAAATGGGGCAATGAAAAACTGTTTTTT	CASSQKWGNEKLFF
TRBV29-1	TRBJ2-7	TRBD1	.	TGCAGCACCGGGACAGGGGACTACGAGCAGTACTTC	CSTGTGDYEQYF
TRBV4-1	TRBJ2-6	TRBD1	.	TGCGCCAGCAGCCAAGCCAAGGACAGGTCTGGGGCCAACGTCCTGACTTTC	CASSQAKDRSGANVLTF
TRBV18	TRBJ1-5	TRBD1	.	TGTGCCAGCTCGGACAGGGTTGAAGGTGAGCCCCAGCATTTT	CASSDRVEGEPQHF
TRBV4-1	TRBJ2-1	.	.	TGCGCCAGCAGCCTGAAACTCAACAATGAGCAGTTCTTC	CASSLKLNNEQFF
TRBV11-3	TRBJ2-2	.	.	TGTGCCAGCAGTCGTCCCGGGGAGCTGTTTTTT	CASSRPGELFF
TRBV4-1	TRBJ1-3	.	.	TGCGCCAGCAGCCAAGTTATCTCTGGAAACACCATATATTTT	CASSQVISGNTIYF
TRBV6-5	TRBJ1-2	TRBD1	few	TGTGCCAGCAGTGAGGCGCCGGGACAGGGGGGCTACACCTTC	CASSEAPGQGGYTF
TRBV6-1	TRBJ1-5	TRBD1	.	TGCGCCAGCAGTTCCGGGACAGGCAATCAGCCCCAGCATTTT	CASSSGTGNQPQHF
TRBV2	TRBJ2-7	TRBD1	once	TGTGCCAGCACCCGACAGGGGACCTCCTACGAGCAGTACTTC	CASTRQGTSYEQYF
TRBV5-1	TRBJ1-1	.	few	TGCGCCAGCAGCTTGACCGCAGGGAACACTGAAGCTTTCTTT	CASSLTAGNTEAFF
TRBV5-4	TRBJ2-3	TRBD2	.	TGTGCCAGCAGCTTGGGGGGGGAGGGTAGGGCGACAGATACGCAGTATTTT	CASSLGGEGRATDTQYF
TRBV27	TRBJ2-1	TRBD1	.	TGTGCCAGCAGTCACAGGGGCACCATATTGAATGAGCAGTTCTTC	CASSHRGTILNEQFF
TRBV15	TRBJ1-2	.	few	TGTGCCACCAGCAGTTCCGGGTCCACTAACTATGGCTACACCTTC	CATSSSGSTNYGYTF
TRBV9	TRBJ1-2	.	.	TGTGCCAGCAGCTCCCCCAATGGCTACACCTTC	CASSSPNGYTF
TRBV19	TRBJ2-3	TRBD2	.	TGTGCCAGTAGTATGCGGGGGGGAAGCACAGATACGCAGTATTTT	CASSMRGGSTDTQYF
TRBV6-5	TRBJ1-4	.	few	TGTGCCAGCAGTTATTCCTTCGTCGGGGGAAAACTGTTTTTT	CASSYSFVGGKLFF
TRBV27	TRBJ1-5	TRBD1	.	TGTGCCATCAAGGCCCAGGGGGTTCTTGGCCAGCCCCAGCATTTT	CAIKAQGVLGQPQHF
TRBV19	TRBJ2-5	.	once	TGTGCCAGTAGTATAGGGGCTACCCAAGAGACCCAGTACTTC	CASSIGATQETQYF
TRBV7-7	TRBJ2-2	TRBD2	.	TGTGCTAGCAGCTTCCGACTAGCGGGGGGCTCACACGCGAACACCGGGGAGCTGTTTTTT	CASSFRLAGGSHANTGELFF
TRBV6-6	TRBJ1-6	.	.	TGTGCCAGCATCCGACAGGAATTATATAATTCACCCCTCCACTTT	CASIRQELYNSPLHF
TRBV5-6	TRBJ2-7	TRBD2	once	TGTGCCAGCAGCTTGGTAGGGGCAGTACGGGAGGAGTACTTC	CASSLVGAVREEYF
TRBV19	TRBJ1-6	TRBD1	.	TGTGCCAGTAGTCCACAGGGGTGGAATTCACCCCTCCACTTT	CASSPQGWNSPLHF
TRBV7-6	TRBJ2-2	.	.	TGTGCCAGCAGTTCGTCTTCCCACACCGGGGAGCTGTTTTTT	CASSSSSHTGELFF
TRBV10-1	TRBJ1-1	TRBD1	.	TGCGCCAGTTCGCGGACAGGGTGGACTGAAGCTTTCTTT	CASSRTGWTEAFF
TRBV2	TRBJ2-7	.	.	TGTGCCAGCGACACTTCCTACGAGCAGTACTTC	CASDTSYEQYF
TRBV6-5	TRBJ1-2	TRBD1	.	TGTGCCAGCAGTTACTCAACAGGGGTCTATGGCTACACCTTC	CASSYSTGVYGYTF
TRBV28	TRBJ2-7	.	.	TGTGCCAGCAGTTTTTACGCCCTCGGACACTTCTCCTACGAGCAGTACTTC	CASSFYALGHFSYEQYF
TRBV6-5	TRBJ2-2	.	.	TGTGCCAGCAGCTTCAAAGCTACCGGGGAGCTGTTTTTT	CASSFKATGELFF
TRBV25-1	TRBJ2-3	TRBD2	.	TGTGCCAGCAGTGAGACAAGACTAGCGGGTACAGATACGCAGTATTTT	CASSETRLAGTDTQYF
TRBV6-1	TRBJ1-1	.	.	TGTGCCAGCAGTGAAATGGGCCTGAACACTGAAGCTTTCTTT	CASSEMGLNTEAFF
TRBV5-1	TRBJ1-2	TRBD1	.	TGCGCCAGCAGCGTAGGGACAGGCTATGGCTACACCTTC	CASSVGTGYGYTF
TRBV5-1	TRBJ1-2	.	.	TGCGCCAGCGCCCCGGTGGGCAGAACTAACTATGGCTACACCTTC	CASAPVGRTNYGYTF
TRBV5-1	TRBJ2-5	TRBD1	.	TGCGCCAGCAGCTTCACAGGGGAAGAGACCCAGTACTTC	CASSFTGEETQYF
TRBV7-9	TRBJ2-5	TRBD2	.	TGTGCCAGCAGCTTAGCGCTTGGGACTAGGGTTTGGGAGACCCAGTACTTC	CASSLALGTRVWETQYF
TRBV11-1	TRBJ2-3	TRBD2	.	TGTGCCAGCAGACACACGGGACTAATCACAGATACGCAGTATTTT	CASRHTGLITDTQYF
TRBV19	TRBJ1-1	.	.	TGTGCCAGTACCGCCGAAACAGGGCAAACTGAAGCTTTCTTT	CASTAETGQTEAFF